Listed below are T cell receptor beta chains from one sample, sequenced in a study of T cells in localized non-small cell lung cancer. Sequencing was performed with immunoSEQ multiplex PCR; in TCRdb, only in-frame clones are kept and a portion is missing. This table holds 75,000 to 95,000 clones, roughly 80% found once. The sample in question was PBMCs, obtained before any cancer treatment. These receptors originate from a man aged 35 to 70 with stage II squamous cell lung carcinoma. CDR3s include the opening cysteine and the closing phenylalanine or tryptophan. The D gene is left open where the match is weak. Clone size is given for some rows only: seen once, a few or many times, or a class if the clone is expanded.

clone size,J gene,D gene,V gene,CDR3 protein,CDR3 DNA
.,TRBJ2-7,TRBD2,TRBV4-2,CASSQAGTSTYEQYF,TGTGCCAGCAGCCAAGCGGGGACTAGCACCTACGAGCAGTACTTC
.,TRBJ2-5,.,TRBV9,CASGGSGAQYF,TGTGCCAGCGGAGGATCGGGGGCCCAGTACTTC
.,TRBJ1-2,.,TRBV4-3,CASSRNKGAANYGYTF,TGCGCCAGCAGCCGAAACAAAGGGGCTGCCAACTATGGCTACACCTTC
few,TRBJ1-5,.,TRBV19,CASNPDGYNQPQHF,TGTGCCAGTAACCCGGACGGTTACAATCAGCCCCAGCATTTT
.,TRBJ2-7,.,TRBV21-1,CASRGVYGTSGTYEQYF,TGTGCCAGCAGGGGCGTGTACGGGACTAGCGGTACCTACGAGCAGTACTTC
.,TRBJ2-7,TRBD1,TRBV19,CASSTLGTGSEEQYF,TGTGCCAGTAGTACCCTCGGGACAGGGTCGGAAGAGCAGTACTTC
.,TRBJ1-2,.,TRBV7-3,CASSLTVRASNYGYTF,TGTGCCAGCAGCTTAACGGTGAGGGCCTCTAACTATGGCTACACCTTC
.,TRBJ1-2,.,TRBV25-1,CASSEWGGYGYTF,TGTGCCAGCAGTGAATGGGGGGGATATGGCTACACCTTC
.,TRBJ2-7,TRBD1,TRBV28,CASRTFRGKRYEQYF,TGTGCCAGCAGGACTTTCAGGGGGAAGCGCTACGAGCAGTACTTC
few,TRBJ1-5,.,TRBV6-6,CASSRGGSNQPQHF,TGTGCCAGCAGCCGAGGGGGTAGCAATCAGCCCCAGCATTTT
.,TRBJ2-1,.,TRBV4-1,CASSQDRWDYRQQGLRGEQFF,TGCGCCAGCAGCCAAGATCGGTGGGACTACCGTCAGCAGGGGCTACGGGGTGAGCAGTTCTTC
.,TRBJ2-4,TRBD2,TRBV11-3,CASSLRGGGLSDIQYF,TGTGCCAGCAGCTTACGCGGGGGTGGTCTTTCCGACATTCAGTACTTC
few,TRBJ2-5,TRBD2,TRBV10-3,CAISEGLAALYQETQYF,TGTGCCATCAGTGAGGGGCTAGCGGCCTTGTACCAAGAGACCCAGTACTTC
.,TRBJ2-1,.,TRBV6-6,CASSYPGTVNEQFF,TGTGCCAGCAGTTACCCCGGGACCGTCAATGAGCAGTTCTTC
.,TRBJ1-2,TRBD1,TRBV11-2,CASSQGQTYGYTF,TGTGCCAGCAGCCAGGGACAGACCTATGGCTACACCTTC
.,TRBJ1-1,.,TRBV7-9,CASSFQDEAFF,TGTGCCAGCAGCTTTCAAGATGAGGCTTTCTTT
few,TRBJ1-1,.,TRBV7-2,CASSSSFRGTEAFF,TGTGCCAGCAGCTCGTCGTTTAGAGGGACTGAAGCTTTCTTT
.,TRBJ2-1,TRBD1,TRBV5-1,CASSLAGGAGKDEQFF,TGCGCCAGCAGCTTGGCAGGGGGCGCAGGGAAGGATGAGCAGTTCTTC
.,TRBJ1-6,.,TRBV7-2,CASSQEGIGNSPLHF,TGTGCCAGCAGCCAAGAGGGGATTGGAAATTCACCCCTCCACTTT
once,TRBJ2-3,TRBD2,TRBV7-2,CASSLASGRGDTQYF,TGTGCCAGCAGCTTAGCTAGCGGGAGGGGCGATACGCAGTATTTT
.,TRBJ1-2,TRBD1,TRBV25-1,CASSARDRAYYGYTF,TGTGCCAGCAGTGCCCGGGACAGGGCTTACTATGGCTACACCTTC
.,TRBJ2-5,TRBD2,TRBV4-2,CASSQERAGGLETQYF,TGTGCCAGCAGCCAAGAGAGGGCGGGGGGGCTAGAGACCCAGTACTTC
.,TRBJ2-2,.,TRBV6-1,CASSEFFIRDTGELFF,TGTGCCAGCAGTGAATTTTTTATTAGGGACACCGGGGAGCTGTTTTTT
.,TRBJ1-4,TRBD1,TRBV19,CASSPFGTGKEKLFF,TGTGCCAGTAGTCCCTTCGGGACAGGGAAAGAAAAACTGTTTTTT
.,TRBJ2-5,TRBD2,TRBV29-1,CSVEVAGGRETQYF,TGCAGCGTTGAGGTGGCGGGAGGGCGCGAGACCCAGTACTTC
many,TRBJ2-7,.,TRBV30,CAWKGGASVYEQYF,TGTGCCTGGAAGGGTGGCGCTAGCGTCTACGAGCAGTACTTC
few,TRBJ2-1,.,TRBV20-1,CSARLGNEQFF,TGCAGTGCTAGACTAGGCAATGAGCAGTTCTTC
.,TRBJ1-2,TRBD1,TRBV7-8,CASGQEGNYGYTF,TGTGCCAGTGGACAGGAGGGGAACTATGGCTACACCTTC
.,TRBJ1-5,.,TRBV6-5,CASSERNQPQHF,TGTGCCAGCAGTGAACGGAATCAGCCCCAGCATTTT
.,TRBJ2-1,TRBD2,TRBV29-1,CSAPAGTTYNEQFF,TGCAGCGCTCCAGCGGGAACTACCTACAATGAGCAGTTCTTC
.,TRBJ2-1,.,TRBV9,CASSVVPEPSSYNEQFF,TGTGCCAGCAGCGTAGTCCCAGAGCCCAGCTCCTACAATGAGCAGTTCTTC
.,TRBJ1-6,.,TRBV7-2,CASSSSGGYNSPLHF,TGTGCCAGCAGCAGCAGTGGGGGGTATAATTCACCCCTCCACTTT
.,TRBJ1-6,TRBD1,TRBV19,CASSMGTGGVSALHF,TGTGCCAGTAGTATGGGGACAGGGGGCGTATCGGCCCTCCACTTT
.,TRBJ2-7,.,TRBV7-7,CASSSGEGHPYEQYF,TGTGCTAGCAGCTCAGGGGAGGGACACCCCTACGAGCAGTACTTC
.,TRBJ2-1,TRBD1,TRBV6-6,CASSYSDRAGNEQFF,TGTGCCAGCAGTTACTCGGACAGGGCCGGGAATGAGCAGTTCTTC
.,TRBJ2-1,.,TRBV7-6,CASSQSRSEQFF,TGTGCCAGCAGCCAATCTAGGAGTGAGCAGTTCTTC
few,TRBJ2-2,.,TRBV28,CATDPSLIGTGELFF,TGTGCCACCGATCCATCCCTGATCGGAACCGGGGAGCTGTTTTTT
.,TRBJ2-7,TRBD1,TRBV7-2,CASSPRQGSYEQYF,TGTGCCAGCAGCCCTCGACAGGGCTCCTACGAGCAGTACTTC
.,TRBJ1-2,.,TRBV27,CASSLLQGNYGYTF,TGTGCCAGCAGTTTATTACAGGGCAACTATGGCTACACCTTC
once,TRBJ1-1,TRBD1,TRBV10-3,CAISEALGTGRTTSEAFF,TGTGCCATCAGTGAAGCGTTAGGGACAGGCCGAACCACCTCTGAAGCTTTCTTT
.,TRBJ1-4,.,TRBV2,CASSEEGEKLFF,TGTGCCAGCAGTGAGGAGGGGGAAAAACTGTTTTTT
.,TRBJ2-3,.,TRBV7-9,CASSSALMTTDTQYF,TGTGCCAGCAGCTCCGCCCTAATGACCACAGATACGCAGTATTTT
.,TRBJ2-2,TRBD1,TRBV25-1,CASSRGHGSGELFF,TGTGCCAGCAGTAGGGGGCACGGGTCCGGGGAGCTGTTTTTT
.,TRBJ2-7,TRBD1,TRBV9,CASSAGTGQAYEQYF,TGTGCCAGCAGCGCTGGGACAGGGCAAGCCTACGAGCAGTACTTC
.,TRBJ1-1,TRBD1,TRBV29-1,CSVGDRTNTEAFF,TGCAGCGTTGGGGACAGAACGAACACTGAAGCTTTCTTT
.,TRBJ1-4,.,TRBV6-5,CASRADPTNEKLFF,TGTGCCAGCAGGGCGGACCCAACTAATGAAAAACTGTTTTTT